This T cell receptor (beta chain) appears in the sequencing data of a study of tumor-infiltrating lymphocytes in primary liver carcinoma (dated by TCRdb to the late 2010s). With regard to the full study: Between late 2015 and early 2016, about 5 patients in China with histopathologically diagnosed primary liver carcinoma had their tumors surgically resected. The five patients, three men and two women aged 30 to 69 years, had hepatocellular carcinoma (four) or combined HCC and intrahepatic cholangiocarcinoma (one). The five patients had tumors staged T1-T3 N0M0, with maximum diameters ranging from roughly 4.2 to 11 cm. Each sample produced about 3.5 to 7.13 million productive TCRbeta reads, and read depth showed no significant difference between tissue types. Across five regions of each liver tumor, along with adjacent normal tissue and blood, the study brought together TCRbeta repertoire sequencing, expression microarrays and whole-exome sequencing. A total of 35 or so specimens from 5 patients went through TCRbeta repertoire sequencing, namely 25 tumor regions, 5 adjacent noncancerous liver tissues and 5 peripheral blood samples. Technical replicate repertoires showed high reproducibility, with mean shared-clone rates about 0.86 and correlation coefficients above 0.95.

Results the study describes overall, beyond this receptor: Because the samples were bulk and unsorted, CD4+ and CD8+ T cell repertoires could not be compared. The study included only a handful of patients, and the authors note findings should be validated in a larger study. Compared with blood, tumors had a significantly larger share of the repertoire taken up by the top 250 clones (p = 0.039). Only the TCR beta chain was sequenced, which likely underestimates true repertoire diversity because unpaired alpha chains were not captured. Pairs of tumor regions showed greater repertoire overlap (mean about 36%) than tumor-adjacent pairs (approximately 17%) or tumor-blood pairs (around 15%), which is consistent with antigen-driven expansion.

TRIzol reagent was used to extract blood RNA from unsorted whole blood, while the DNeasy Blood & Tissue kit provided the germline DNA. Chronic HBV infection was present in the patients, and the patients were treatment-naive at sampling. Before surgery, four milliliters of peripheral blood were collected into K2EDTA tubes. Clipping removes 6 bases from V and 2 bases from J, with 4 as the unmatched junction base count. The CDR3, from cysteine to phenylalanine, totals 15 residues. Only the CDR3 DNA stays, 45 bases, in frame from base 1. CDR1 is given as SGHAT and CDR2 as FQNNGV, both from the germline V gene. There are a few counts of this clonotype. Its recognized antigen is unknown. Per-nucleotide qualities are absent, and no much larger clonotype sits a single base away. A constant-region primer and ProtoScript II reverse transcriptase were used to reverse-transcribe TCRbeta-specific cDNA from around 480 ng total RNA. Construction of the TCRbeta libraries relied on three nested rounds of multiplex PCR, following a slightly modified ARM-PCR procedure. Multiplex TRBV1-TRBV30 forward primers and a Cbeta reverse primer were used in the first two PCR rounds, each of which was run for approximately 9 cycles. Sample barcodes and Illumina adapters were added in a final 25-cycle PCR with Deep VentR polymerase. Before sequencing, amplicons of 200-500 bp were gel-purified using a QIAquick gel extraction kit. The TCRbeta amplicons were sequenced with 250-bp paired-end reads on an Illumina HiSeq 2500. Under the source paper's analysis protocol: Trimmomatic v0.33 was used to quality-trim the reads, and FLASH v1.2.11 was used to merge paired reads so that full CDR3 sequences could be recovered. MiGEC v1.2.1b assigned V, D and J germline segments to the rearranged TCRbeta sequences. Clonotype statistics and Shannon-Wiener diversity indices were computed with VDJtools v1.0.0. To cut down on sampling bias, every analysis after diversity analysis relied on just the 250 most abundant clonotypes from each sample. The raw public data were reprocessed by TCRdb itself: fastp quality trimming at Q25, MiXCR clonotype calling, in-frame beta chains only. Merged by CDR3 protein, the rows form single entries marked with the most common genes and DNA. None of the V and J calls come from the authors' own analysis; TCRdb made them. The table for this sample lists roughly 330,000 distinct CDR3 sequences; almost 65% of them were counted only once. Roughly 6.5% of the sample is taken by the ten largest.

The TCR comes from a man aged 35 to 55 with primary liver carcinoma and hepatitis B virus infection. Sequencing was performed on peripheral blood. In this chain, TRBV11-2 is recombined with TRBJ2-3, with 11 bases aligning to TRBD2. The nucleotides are TGTGCCAGCAGAGGGACTAGCGGAGACACAGATACGCAGTATTTT. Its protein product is CASRGTSGDTDTQYF. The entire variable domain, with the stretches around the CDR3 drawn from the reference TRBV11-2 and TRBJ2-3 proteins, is EAGVAQSPRYKIIEKRQSVAFWCNPISGHATLYWYQQILGQGPKLLIQFQNNGVVDDSQLPKDRFSAERLKGVDSTLKIQPAKLEDSAVYLCASRGTSGDTDTQYFGPGTRLTVL.